What follows are 17 T cell receptor beta chains derived from one specimen sequenced in a study of STAT3 mutations in large granular lymphocyte leukemia (dated by TCRdb to about 2019). Broad study findings and their caveats: All T-LGLL patients had at least one immunodominant TCRbeta clonotype, and roughly half had multiple immunodominant subclonotypes.

Receptor amplification or capture employed the immunoSEQ multiplex PCR assay. TCRdb took over this immuneACCESS table, retaining in-frame rearrangements with V and J assigned. Such tables are incomplete; in checked studies, under half of the missing clones stem from an unresolved V gene, and the remainder is unexplained. The sample table contains 950 to 1,100 clones; only one count was recorded for 50% to 65% of them. Around 52% of the sample lies in the top ten. The antigens for these receptors are not known. The specimen was PBMCs. The receptor set was obtained from a human donor with T large granular lymphocyte leukemia. Some clones in this sample may be carry-over from other donors' samples.

The chain links TRBV30 to TRBJ1-4; TRBD1 matches 9 bases. The CDR3 contains 17 residues. Germline V gene sequence: CDR1 GTSNPN, CDR2 SVGIG (reference sequence). V was pared by 3 bases and J by 0 bases, with 8 bases of the junction left unmatched. This CDR3 is CAWRNRGLSATNEKLFF. The CDR3 DNA reads as TGTGCCTGGAGGAACAGGGGGCTCTCGGCAACTAATGAAAAACTGTTTTTT.

The rearrangement joins TRBV30 to TRBJ1-6; TRBD1 matches at 7 bases. This CDR3 comprises 14 residues. Germline lookup yields CDR1 GTSNPN and CDR2 SVGIG (reference sequence). The ends lost 1 base at V and 7 bases at J; junction bases unmatched: 4. The CDR3 nucleotides are TGTGCCTGGAGTGCCGGACAGGACAATTCACCCCTCCACTTT. Its protein product is CAWSAGQDNSPLHF.

The chain joins TRBV18 to TRBJ1-2; D is perhaps TRBD1 (5 bases). CDR3 length: 15 residues. The V gene lost 2 bases and the J gene lost 4 bases, with 14 bases spanning the gap. Germline values: CDR1 KGHSH, CDR2 LQKENI. DNA of the CDR3: TGTGCCAGCTCACCAAACGATCGGGGCCTCTATGGCTACACCTTC. Translation gives CASSPNDRGLYGYTF.

The chain combines TRBV30 with TRBJ2-1; D is possibly TRBD1 or TRBD2 (5 bases each). Per the germline V gene, CDR1 is GTSNPN and CDR2 is SVGIG (reference sequence). The V and J ends lost 4 bases and 6 bases respectively, with 16 bases between them. CDR3 size: 14 residues. The CDR3: CAWTTGTASNEQFF. The CDR3 bases are TGTGCCTGGACTACCGGGACGGCCTCCAATGAGCAGTTCTTC.

J is TRBJ2-7 and V is TRBV18, with D uncertain. Germline lookup yields CDR1 KGHSH and CDR2 LQKENI. V shed 1 base and J shed 3 bases, with 13 bases lying between them. The CDR3 has 15 amino acids. CDR3 in DNA: TGTGCCAGCTCACCACAGGGCCAGCCTAACTACGAGCAGTACTTC. Translation: CASSPQGQPNYEQYF.

This clone showed up just a few times. The chain couples TRBV7-9 to TRBJ1-5; D unclear. Germline CDR1 SEHNR, CDR2 FQNEAQ (reference sequence). V lost 1 base and J 0 bases, leaving 4 bases between the germline ends. The length of the CDR3 is 14 residues. The CDR3 here is CASSLGVSNQPQHF. The CDR3, as DNA: TGTGCCAGCAGCTTAGGGGTTAGCAATCAGCCCCAGCATTTT.

This clone was seen a single time. This rearrangement joins TRBV30 to TRBJ2-5; D is possibly TRBD1 (5 bases). The CDR3 totals 13 residues. The V gene's germline CDR1 is GTSNPN and CDR2 SVGIG (reference sequence). V gave up 2 bases and J gave up 5 bases, with 12 bases separating them. The CDR3 nucleotides read TGTGCCTGGAGTTTGGGGCGGTGGGAGACCCAGTACTTC. Its translation: CAWSLGRWETQYF.

The chain carries TRBV18 and TRBJ1-1; D is possibly TRBD1 (5 bases). The V end lost 6 bases, the J end lost 2 bases, and 13 bases lay between the germline ends. The CDR3 sequence is 14 residues long. Germline V gene sequence: CDR1 KGHSH, CDR2 LQKENI. The CDR3 DNA follows: TGTGCCAGCTCCCCGGGACGGACTAACACTGAAGCTTTCTTT. Translated, it gives CASSPGRTNTEAFF.

The J gene is TRBJ1-5, the V gene TRBV2, with 9 bases aligning to TRBD1. Germline-derived CDR1 and CDR2 are SNHLY and FYNNEI. CDR3 size: 13 residues. The V segment lost 8 bases and the J segment 5 bases; nucleotides outside the gene matches: 4. CDR3 sequence: CASGWTGDQPQHF. CDR3 bases: TGTGCCAGCGGATGGACAGGGGATCAGCCCCAGCATTTT.

The count of this clone is one. The chain is built from TRBV6-5 and TRBJ2-7, with unresolved D. V gave up 0 bases and J gave up 2 bases, with 5 bases separating them. The length of the CDR3 is 13 residues. The V gene's germline CDR1 is MNHEY and CDR2 SVGAGI. The CDR3 is CASSYSPTYEQYF. CDR3 nucleotide sequence: TGTGCCAGCAGTTACTCCCCAACCTACGAGCAGTACTTC.

This clone is labeled as large. V is TRBV19 and J is TRBJ1-5; D uncertain. V was pared by 3 bases and J by 4 bases, with 13 bases between. From germline, CDR1 is LNHDA and CDR2 SQIVND (reference sequence). The CDR3 extends over 15 amino acids. CDR3 bases: TGTGCCAGTAGTATTGGCCAAGCGGTAAATCAGCCCCAGCATTTT. Amino acids: CASSIGQAVNQPQHF.

The genes are TRBV29-1 and TRBJ2-7; the D is unclear. The CDR3 loop spans 13 amino acids. Germline V gene sequence: CDR1 SQVTM, CDR2 ANQGSEA. Trimming left V 3 bases short and J 3 bases short, with 12 bases between. The CDR3 sequence: CSVDNSPGYEQYF. The CDR3 coding sequence is TGCAGCGTTGATAACTCCCCCGGCTACGAGCAGTACTTC.

V gene TRBV27 combines with J gene TRBJ2-6; D is uncertain. The CDR3 runs 12 residues. V gave up 5 bases and J gave up 4 bases, with 3 bases separating them. Germline V gene data show CDR1 as MNHEY and CDR2 as SMNVEV (reference sequence). The CDR3 here is CASSSGANVLTF. CDR3 coding DNA: TGTGCCAGCAGTAGCGGGGCCAACGTCCTGACTTTC.

The chain employs TRBV5-1 and TRBJ1-2; TRBD1 aligns across 7 bases. The germline gives CDR1 SGHRS, CDR2 YFSETQ. After removal of 9 bases from V and 8 bases from J, the junction contained 13 bases not matched to a gene. The CDR3 is 13 residues long. For the CDR3, the DNA is TGCGCCACCTCAAGGGAAGGGGGCGCCGGCTACACCTTC. Its protein product is CATSREGGAGYTF.

CDR3 loop: CASSPPRGTGRETQYF. The CDR3 bases are TGTGCCAGCAGCCCTCCGAGGGGGACAGGGAGGGAGACCCAGTACTTC. The rearrangement uses TRBV7-9 and TRBJ2-5; 9 positions agree with TRBD1. Germline CDR1 SEHNR, CDR2 FQNEAQ (reference sequence). The CDR3 sequence is 16 residues long. Trimming removed 5 bases from V and 5 bases from J; junction bases left unmatched: 12.

V and J are TRBV18 and TRBJ1-5; the D is unclear. Germline V lookup: CDR1 KGHSH, CDR2 LQKENI. With 2 bases removed from V and 3 bases from J, the gap between germline ends came to 8 bases. The CDR3 sequence is 14 residues long. The CDR3 loop is CASSPGRDNQPQHF. CDR3 nucleotides: TGTGCCAGCTCACCAGGGAGGGACAATCAGCCCCAGCATTTT.

The chain uses TRBV5-6 and TRBJ2-5; 7 bases are shared with TRBD1. The V gene end was trimmed by 1 base and the J gene end by 5 bases; junction bases not matched to a gene: 5. The CDR3 totals 14 residues. Germline CDR1 is SGHDT and CDR2 is YYEEEE. The CDR3 bases are TGTGCCAGCAGCTTGTTAACAGGGGAGGAGACCCAGTACTTC. This sequence encodes CASSLLTGEETQYF.